This T cell receptor (beta chain) is from a study of T cell changes during pregnancy in multiple sclerosis. Between the trimmed V and J ends, which lost 4 bases and 7 bases, there was a span of 17 bases. The germline V gene has CDR1 SQVTM and CDR2 ANQGSEA. The CDR3 runs to 13 residues. Repertoires were generated with immunoSEQ multiplex PCR, while TCRdb's copy carries only in-frame clones and drops some. This sample carries approximately 45,000 clones, roughly 92% of them seen once, and the ten largest clones take roughly 0.7%. The material sequenced was CD4+ T cells from peripheral blood mononuclear cells, taken in the first trimester of pregnancy. The source of this sequence is a female donor with multiple sclerosis, enrolled in a pregnancy study. The V gene is TRBV29-1, the J gene TRBJ2-7; tentative D call: TRBD1 (7 bases). DNA of the CDR3: TGCAGCGTTGCGTATGGAGGGGGCGGGGAGCAGTACTTC. Its protein is CSVAYGGGGEQYF.